Following are 15 T cell receptor beta chains from one sample sequenced in a study of cytomegalovirus exposure and HLA in healthy donors. The PCR contained 60 Vbeta and 13 Jbeta primers. The data were produced by immunoSEQ multiplex PCR, yet TCRdb's version contains in-frame clones alone and is incomplete. The sample table sets out around 140,000 clones. Source material: PBMCs. These receptors were obtained from a woman aged 40 to 55 in good health and CMV-seropositive.

The chain links TRBV7-9 to TRBJ1-1, with D uncertain. The V end was cut by 5 bases, the J end by 6 bases, with 13 bases between. This CDR3 has 13 amino acids. The germline V gene has CDR1 SEHNR and CDR2 FQNEAQ (reference sequence). CDR3 residues: CASSHSEAAEAFF. The CDR3 nucleotides are TGTGCCAGCAGCCACTCCGAAGCTGCTGAAGCTTTCTTT.

The chain recombines TRBV7-9 with TRBJ1-2; 9 nucleotides agree with TRBD1. Germline V gives CDR1 SEHNR, CDR2 FQNEAQ (reference sequence). V trimming: 5 bases; J trimming: 4 bases; junction bases outside the gene matches: 11. CDR3 length: 16 amino acids. CDR3 nucleotides: TGTGCCAGCAGCGCCGTCGGGACAGGGAGAGGCTATGGCTACACCTTC. It codes for CASSAVGTGRGYGYTF.

V and J are TRBV9 and TRBJ2-3; 9 bases are shared with TRBD2. The CDR3 covers 15 residues. J was trimmed by 4 bases and V by 6 bases; bases with no gene match: 9. CDR1 SGDLS and CDR2 YYNGEE come from the germline V gene. The CDR3 reads CASTPQAGGPDTQYF. For the CDR3, the DNA is TGTGCCAGCACCCCCCAAGCGGGAGGCCCAGATACGCAGTATTTT. Full variable domain (rest looked up from reference TRBV9 and TRBJ2-3): DSGVTQTPKHLITATGQRVTLRCSPRSGDLSVYWYQQSLDQGLQFLIQYYNGEERAKGNILERFSAQQFPDLHSELNLSSLELGDSALYFCASTPQAGGPDTQYFGPGTRLTVL.

The J gene is TRBJ2-1, the V gene TRBV4-3; D unclear. CDR1 LGHNA and CDR2 YSLEER come from the germline V gene. There are 12 residues in the CDR3. V lost 3 bases to trimming and J lost 6 bases, with 6 bases between them. The CDR3 DNA reads TGCGCCAGCAGCCACAGAAGCAATGAGCAGTTCTTC. Protein product: CASSHRSNEQFF.

The V call is TRBV7-9, the J call TRBJ1-1, with D possibly matching TRBD1 (5 bases). Trimming took 2 bases from V and 7 from J, leaving 11 bases between them. There are 13 residues in the CDR3. Germline CDR1 SEHNR, CDR2 FQNEAQ (reference sequence). The DNA of the CDR3 is TGTGCCAGCAGCTTAACAGGCAGAGGTGAAGCTTTCTTT. The encoded protein is CASSLTGRGEAFF.

The chain combines TRBV28 with TRBJ2-7, with TRBD2 matching over 10 bases. Trimming took 7 bases from V and 4 from J; bases not matched to a gene: 10. This CDR3 has 15 amino acids. The germline V gene encodes CDR1 MDHEN and CDR2 SYDVKM. CDR3 residues: CASNPGGLAFYEQYF. The CDR3 DNA is TGTGCCAGCAACCCGGGGGGACTAGCGTTTTACGAGCAGTACTTC.

The chain employs TRBV19 and TRBJ2-7, with 14 positions matching TRBD2. The ends lost 9 bases at V and 4 bases at J; junction bases unmatched: 8. The CDR3 runs 15 residues. From germline, CDR1 is LNHDA and CDR2 SQIVND (reference sequence). Written as DNA, the CDR3 is TGTGCCAGCACCCTGGGACTAGCGGGAGTATACGAGCAGTACTTC. Translating it yields CASTLGLAGVYEQYF.

The CDR3 here is CASSFSASSYEQYF. In nucleotides, the CDR3 is TGTGCCAGCAGTTTTAGTGCGAGCTCCTACGAGCAGTACTTC. This chain links TRBV27 with TRBJ2-7; unclear D gene. The CDR3 has 14 amino acids. V dropped 3 bases and J dropped 0 bases, with 9 bases sitting between them. CDR1 and CDR2 from the germline V gene are MNHEY and SMNVEV (reference sequence).

In DNA, the CDR3 is TGCACCAGCGGGCCGGGACAGTACAATGAGCAGTTCTTC. It specifies CTSGPGQYNEQFF. V usage is TRBV1 and J usage is TRBJ2-1; the table's TRBD1 call for D was not verified on the DNA. TRBV1 is annotated as a pseudogene. The CDR3 is made up of 13 amino acids.

This chain joins TRBV19 and TRBJ1-4, with 7 positions matching TRBD1. The germline CDR1 and CDR2 sequences are LNHDA and SQIVND (reference sequence). Trimming at V came to 0 bases and at J to 6 bases, leaving 4 bases not matched to a gene. The CDR3 totals 15 residues. The CDR3 DNA follows: TGTGCCAGTAGTATAGAAGGGGGCGCATATGAAAAACTGTTTTTT. It yields the protein CASSIEGGAYEKLFF.

This chain joins TRBV9 and TRBJ1-1; 7 nucleotides agree with TRBD1. The germline V gene has CDR1 SGDLS and CDR2 YYNGEE. J lost 4 bases, V lost 4 bases, and 13 bases had no gene match. This CDR3 has 16 amino acids. As DNA, the CDR3 is TGTGCCAGCAGCCGCCTTCGACAGGGACTGGGCACTGAAGCTTTCTTT. It translates to CASSRLRQGLGTEAFF.

V usage is TRBV15 and J usage is TRBJ1-2; a weak D match, TRBD1 (5 bases). The germline V and J ends were trimmed by 5 bases and 7 bases, with 14 bases remaining between them. CDR1 is LNHNV, CDR2 YYDKDF, per germline (reference sequence). This CDR3 spans 13 amino acids. The CDR3 sequence: CATSGSSGSGYTF. CDR3 sequence (DNA): TGTGCCACCAGCGGCAGCTCAGGGTCTGGCTACACCTTC. The full variable domain, completed using reference TRBV15 and TRBJ1-2, is DAMVIQNPRYQVTQFGKPVTLSCSQTLNHNVMYWYQQKSSQAPKLLFHYYDKDFNNEADTPDNFQSRRPNTSFCFLDIRSPGLGDTAMYLCATSGSSGSGYTFGSGTRLTVV.

The chain couples TRBV7-7 to TRBJ2-1, with 9 bases fitting TRBD2. CDR1 and CDR2 from the germline V gene are SSHAT and FNYEAQ (reference sequence). J gave up 3 bases and V 0 bases, and 0 bases lay outside the gene matches. This CDR3 is built from 15 residues. The chain's CDR3 is CASSLASGGYNEQFF. The CDR3, as DNA: TGTGCCAGCAGCTTAGCTAGCGGGGGCTACAATGAGCAGTTCTTC.

The chain has TRBV5-6 and TRBJ2-3, with 10 bases lining up with TRBD1. The V segment lost 4 bases and the J segment 6 bases; nucleotides outside the gene matches: 8. This CDR3 region has 15 residues. Germline V CDR1 and CDR2: SGHDT, YYEEEE. The CDR3 DNA follows: TGTGCCAGCAGCATGGACAGGGGGAGGACCGATACGCAGTATTTT. Its translation is CASSMDRGRTDTQYF.

The V call is TRBV10-3, the J call TRBJ2-4; the D gene is possibly TRBD1 (5 bases). V lost 0 bases and J lost 4, with 13 bases in between. There are 16 residues in the CDR3. CDR1 ENHRY and CDR2 SYGVKD come from the germline V gene. Written as DNA, the CDR3 is TGTGCCATCAGTGAGTCAGCAGGGAACGAGAAAAACATTCAGTACTTC. This encodes CAISESAGNEKNIQYF.